This passage covers 30 T cell receptor beta chains from one sample sequenced in a study of blood T cell repertoires in COVID-19. Profiling relied on immunoSEQ multiplex PCR, and the TCRdb table lists in-frame clones only, not all of them. Altogether 90,000 to 120,000 clones are present, approximately 84% being singletons, with the ten largest covering less than 5%. Sequenced: peripheral blood. Receptor source: a human donor in a cohort sampled during active COVID-19.

This clone was counted many times. The chain uses TRBV12-3 or TRBV12-4 and TRBJ2-5, with 9 nucleotides matching TRBD2. The CDR3 length is 13 residues. Losses at the gene ends were 7 bases for V and 3 bases for J; bases not matched to a gene: 3. CDR3 region: CASKLAGEETQYF. The CDR3 region has the DNA TGTGCCAGCAAATTAGCGGGAGAAGAGACCCAGTACTTC.

V usage is TRBV18 and J usage is TRBJ1-1; 7 nucleotides line up with TRBD1. Germline lookup yields CDR1 KGHSH and CDR2 LQKENI. V was clipped by 1 base and J by 3 bases; unmatched bases: 5. The CDR3 runs to 15 residues. This CDR3 is CASSPQGAIDTEAFF. The DNA of the CDR3 is TGTGCCAGCTCACCACAGGGGGCGATCGACACTGAAGCTTTCTTT. The complete variable domain, with remaining parts taken from reference TRBV18 and TRBJ1-1, reads NAGVMQNPRHLVRRRGQEARLRCSPMKGHSHVYWYRQLPEEGLKFMVYLQKENIIDESGMPKERFSAEFPKEGPSILRIQQVVRGDSAAYFCASSPQGAIDTEAFFGQGTRLTVV.

This clone came up a few times. The chain has TRBV3-1 (or the pseudogene TRBV3-2) and TRBJ1-6, with D unclear. The length of the CDR3 is 13 residues. Trimming took off 4 bases at V and 7 bases at J, with 8 bases between the two ends. Looked up from germline, CDR1 is LGHDT and CDR2 is YNNKEL (reference sequence). In nucleotides, the CDR3 is TGTGCCAGCAGCCCGTCCGGGAATTCACCCCTCCACTTT. Amino acid sequence: CASSPSGNSPLHF.

V usage is TRBV10-3 and J usage is TRBJ2-3; tentative D call: TRBD1 (6 bases). The CDR3 is 13 amino acids. V lost 7 bases to trimming and J lost 0 bases, with 8 bases between them. CDR1 ENHRY and CDR2 SYGVKD come from the germline V gene. The CDR3 nucleotides are TGTGCCATCAATGGACAGAGCACAGATACGCAGTATTTT. It encodes CAINGQSTDTQYF.

The rearrangement joins TRBV24-1 to TRBJ2-3, with D unresolved. V shed 1 base and J shed 5 bases, with 15 bases lying between them. Germline lookup yields CDR1 KGHDR and CDR2 SFDVKD. The CDR3 totals 16 residues. CDR3 loop: CATSDFGSTAVDTQYF. The DNA for the CDR3 is TGTGCCACCAGTGATTTTGGTTCTACTGCTGTAGATACGCAGTATTTT.

This chain joins TRBV3-1 (or the pseudogene TRBV3-2) and TRBJ2-5; 7 nucleotides match TRBD1. The germline V gene has CDR1 LGHDT and CDR2 YNNKEL (reference sequence). V lost 0 bases to trimming and J lost 1 base; unmatched junction nucleotides: 5. This CDR3 comprises 16 residues. The CDR3 nucleotides are TGTGCCAGCAGCCAAGAGTTAGCAGGGGGCCAAGAGACCCAGTACTTC. It encodes CASSQELAGGQETQYF.

This clone turned up a few times. The chain is built from TRBV5-4 and TRBJ1-5; D not certain. Trimming took 2 bases from V and 5 from J, leaving 8 bases between them. This CDR3 is 13 amino acids long. Germline lookup yields CDR1 SGHNT and CDR2 YYREEE (reference sequence). CDR3 residues: CASSFSPDQPQHF. The CDR3 DNA reads TGTGCCAGCAGCTTCTCCCCCGATCAGCCCCAGCATTTT.

The chain has TRBV14 and TRBJ2-3, with a weak D call TRBD2 (5 bases). This CDR3 region has 14 residues. The ends were cut back, 6 bases at V and 0 bases at J, with 10 bases in the middle. The V gene's germline CDR1 is SGHDN and CDR2 FVKESK. The chain's CDR3 is CASSGGFSTDTQYF. DNA of the CDR3: TGTGCCAGCAGTGGCGGGTTTAGCACAGATACGCAGTATTTT.

This clone was detected only once. The chain joins TRBV5-5 to TRBJ2-6; D is unclear. The CDR3 is 15 amino acids. V dropped 1 base and J dropped 0 bases, with 5 bases sitting between them. Germline V gene data show CDR1 as SGHKS and CDR2 as YYEKEE (reference sequence). As DNA, the CDR3 is TGTGCCAGCAGCTTGACAGACTCTGGGGCCAACGTCCTGACTTTC. Amino acid sequence: CASSLTDSGANVLTF.

The rearrangement uses TRBV25-1 and TRBJ1-2; the match to TRBD1 covers 11 bases. The length of the CDR3 is 18 residues. After removal of 5 bases from V and 7 bases from J, the junction contained 18 bases not matched to a gene. The germline V gene encodes CDR1 MGHDK and CDR2 SYGVNS. The CDR3 DNA reads TGTGCCAGCAGTTCGGCCGGGACAGGGGGTCACGGAAGTCGTGGCTACACCTTC. Amino acids: CASSSAGTGGHGSRGYTF.

This chain connects TRBV7-2 to TRBJ2-7; 11 bases fit TRBD1. The CDR3 length is 15 residues. Germline lookup yields CDR1 SGHTA and CDR2 FQGNSA. Trimming at V came to 0 bases and at J to 6 bases, leaving 4 bases not matched to a gene. CDR3 loop: CASSLAPGQGAEQYF. The CDR3, as DNA: TGTGCCAGCAGCTTAGCGCCCGGACAGGGGGCCGAGCAGTACTTC.

The V gene is TRBV11-3, the J gene TRBJ2-1; TRBD2 matches at 12 bases. V trimming: 5 bases; J trimming: 8 bases; junction bases outside the gene matches: 7. CDR1 is SGHNT and CDR2 is YENEEA in the germline V gene. CDR3 length: 15 amino acids. The CDR3 DNA sequence: TGTGCCAGCAGCGCGAGGACTAGCGGGATGGATGAGCAGTTCTTC. It is translated as CASSARTSGMDEQFF.

V is TRBV19 and J is TRBJ2-1; TRBD1 aligns across 8 bases. CDR1 is LNHDA, CDR2 SQIVND, per germline (reference sequence). CDR3 length equals 15 residues. V dropped 6 bases and J dropped 0; count of bases not matched to a gene: 4. The CDR3 DNA reads TGTGCCAGTAGCAGACAGGGGAGCTCCTACAATGAGCAGTTCTTC. Translated, it gives CASSRQGSSYNEQFF.

J is TRBJ1-3 and V is TRBV28, with 7 positions matching TRBD1. Trimming cost V 6 bases and J 1 base; bases outside gene matches: 12. This CDR3 comprises 17 residues. The germline CDR1 and CDR2 sequences are MDHEN and SYDVKM. CDR3 residues: CASRRRTGVVSGNTIYF. CDR3 DNA sequence: TGTGCCAGCAGAAGACGTACAGGGGTGGTATCTGGAAACACCATATATTTT.

V gene TRBV4-1 combines with J gene TRBJ2-7; maybe TRBD1 (6 bases). From germline, CDR1 is MGHRA and CDR2 YSYEKL. The CDR3 length is 16 residues. The V end lost 4 bases, the J end lost 1 base, and 17 bases lay between the germline ends. CDR3 sequence reads: CASSPKARTGSYEQYF. In nucleotides, the CDR3 is TGCGCCAGCAGCCCCAAAGCTCGCACAGGGTCCTACGAGCAGTACTTC.

V is TRBV7-2 and J is TRBJ1-1, with TRBD1 matching over 10 bases. There are 15 residues in the CDR3. V gave up 5 bases and J gave up 1 base; unmatched junction bases: 4. Germline V gene data show CDR1 as SGHTA and CDR2 as FQGNSA. CDR3 residues: CASSPRQGANTEAFF. CDR3 sequence (DNA): TGTGCCAGCAGCCCAAGACAGGGGGCGAACACTGAAGCTTTCTTT. The entire variable domain, with the rest obtained from reference TRBV7-2 and TRBJ1-1, is as follows: GAGVSQSPSNKVTEKGKDVELRCDPISGHTALYWYRQSLGQGLEFLIYFQGNSAPDKSGLPSDRFSAERTGGSVSTLTIQRTQQEDSAVYLCASSPRQGANTEAFFGQGTRLTVV.

The genes are TRBV3-1 (or the pseudogene TRBV3-2) and TRBJ2-5, with D possibly matching TRBD1 (5 bases). Trimming pared 3 bases from V and 2 bases from J, leaving 13 bases between. Germline V gene sequence: CDR1 LGHDT, CDR2 YNNKEL (reference sequence). The CDR3 runs to 15 residues. CDR3 region: CASSQGTDRQETQYF. Here the CDR3 DNA reads TGTGCCAGCAGCCAGGGCACCGACAGACAAGAGACCCAGTACTTC.

The rearrangement links TRBV20-1 to TRBJ2-1; TRBD2 agrees at 11 bases. This CDR3 has 15 residues. V shed 3 bases and J 2 bases; nucleotides not matched to a gene: 3. Per germline, CDR1 DFQATT and CDR2 SNEGSKA (reference sequence). The CDR3, as DNA: TGCAGTGCTAGTACTAGCGGGAGCCCCTACAATGAGCAGTTCTTC. This gives the protein CSASTSGSPYNEQFF.

The V gene is TRBV5-1, the J gene TRBJ1-2; TRBD1 matches at 7 bases. Per germline, CDR1 SGHRS and CDR2 YFSETQ. V lost 0 bases to trimming and J lost 0 bases; unmatched junction nucleotides: 5. This CDR3 is built from 16 residues. The CDR3 loop is CASSLGPGTANYGYTF. The CDR3 nucleotides are TGCGCCAGCAGCTTGGGTCCCGGGACAGCTAACTATGGCTACACCTTC.

The chain carries TRBV28 and TRBJ1-3; TRBD1 matches at 7 bases. Trimming at V came to 4 bases and at J to 0 bases, leaving 12 bases not matched to a gene. The CDR3 contains 18 residues. CDR1 and CDR2 (germline): MDHEN, SYDVKM. The CDR3 reads CASSSPEGARASGNTIYF. The DNA of the CDR3 is TGTGCCAGCAGTTCGCCGGAGGGGGCTCGAGCCTCTGGAAACACCATATATTTT.

The chain combines TRBV18 with TRBJ2-5; TRBD2 aligns across 7 bases. The CDR3 is 15 residues long. CDR1 and CDR2 from the germline V gene are KGHSH and LQKENI. After removal of 2 bases from V and 0 bases from J, the junction contained 3 bases not matched to a gene. CDR3 amino acids: CASSPYGTNQETQYF. DNA for the CDR3: TGTGCCAGCTCACCATACGGGACTAACCAAGAGACCCAGTACTTC.

The chain is built from TRBV11-2 and TRBJ2-2, with unresolved D. Trimming left V 2 bases short and J 9 bases short, with 7 bases between. Germline CDR1 is SGHAT and CDR2 is FQNNGV. The CDR3 sequence is 12 residues long. The CDR3 coding sequence is TGTGCCAGCAGCTTACTGAACAGGGAGCTGTTTTTT. Encoded protein: CASSLLNRELFF.

This sequence joins TRBV2 and TRBJ1-5; D is ambiguous. V was trimmed by 5 bases and J by 6 bases, leaving 11 bases between them. Germline V gives CDR1 SNHLY, CDR2 FYNNEI. The CDR3 covers 13 residues. The CDR3 sequence is CASSQTGGQPQHF. The CDR3 bases are TGTGCCAGCAGTCAGACTGGAGGTCAGCCCCAGCATTTT.

The V call is TRBV4-2, the J call TRBJ1-2; TRBD1 matches at 7 bases. Germline CDR1 LGHNA, CDR2 YNFKEQ. The CDR3 covers 15 residues. The V segment lost 0 bases and the J segment 0 bases; nucleotides outside the gene matches: 1. CDR3 DNA: TGTGCCAGCAGCCAAGATCAGGGGGCTAACTATGGCTACACCTTC. This codes for CASSQDQGANYGYTF.

The CDR3 nucleotides read TGTGCCAGCTCACCACCCTCCCTATGGGAGACCCAGTACTTC. Its translation: CASSPPSLWETQYF. V is TRBV18 and J is TRBJ2-5; no firm D call. The CDR3 is made up of 14 amino acids. The ends were cut back, 0 bases at V and 5 bases at J, with 10 bases in the middle. Germline V gives CDR1 KGHSH, CDR2 LQKENI. The whole variable domain, remainder taken from reference TRBV18 and TRBJ2-5, is NAGVMQNPRHLVRRRGQEARLRCSPMKGHSHVYWYRQLPEEGLKFMVYLQKENIIDESGMPKERFSAEFPKEGPSILRIQQVVRGDSAAYFCASSPPSLWETQYFGPGTRLLVL.

This clone was detected only once. The V and J genes are TRBV18 and TRBJ2-7, with TRBD2 matching 7 bases. V was pared by 3 bases and J by 3 bases, with 8 bases of the junction left unmatched. The V gene's germline CDR1 is KGHSH and CDR2 LQKENI. CDR3 size: 15 residues. The CDR3 reads CASSPSGGGNYEQYV. DNA of the CDR3: TGTGCCAGCTCACCCTCTGGGGGAGGGAACTACGAGCAGTACGTC.

The chain recombines TRBV4-1 with TRBJ2-5, with D possibly being TRBD1 (6 bases). Germline CDR1 MGHRA, CDR2 YSYEKL. V lost 1 base and J lost 5, with 8 bases in between. CDR3 length: 13 amino acids. DNA for the CDR3: TGCGCCAGCAGCCAAGTTAGGGGGGAGACCCAGTACTTC. Translated: CASSQVRGETQYF.

A single count supports this clone. This chain joins TRBV5-5 and TRBJ2-3; 7 bases are shared with TRBD1. Germline trimming cut 3 bases from V and 2 bases from J; bases unmatched to any gene: 15. From germline, CDR1 is SGHKS and CDR2 YYEKEE (reference sequence). The CDR3 loop spans 18 amino acids. CDR3 sequence (DNA): TGTGCCAGCAGCTCTTATGTTGACAGGGTAACATTCACAGATACGCAGTATTTT. It specifies CASSSYVDRVTFTDTQYF. Looking up the rest from reference TRBV5-5 and TRBJ2-3 gives the full variable domain: DAGVTQSPTHLIKTRGQQVTLRCSPISGHKSVSWYQQVLGQGPQFIFQYYEKEERGRGNFPDRFSARQFPNYSSELNVNALLLGDSALYLCASSSYVDRVTFTDTQYFGPGTRLTVL.

The V call is TRBV30, the J call TRBJ2-2; possible D gene TRBD2, 5 bases. Looked up from germline, CDR1 is GTSNPN and CDR2 is SVGIG (reference sequence). V lost 6 bases to trimming and J lost 8 bases, with 16 bases between them. CDR3 size: 13 residues. This CDR3 reads CACSTSFDGELFF. The CDR3 nucleotides are TGTGCCTGTTCTACTAGTTTTGATGGGGAGCTGTTTTTT.

The chain uses TRBV5-6 and TRBJ1-2; TRBD1 is a possible D gene (5 bases). The CDR3 is made up of 16 amino acids. Germline CDR1 reads SGHDT; CDR2 reads YYEEEE. V shed 0 bases and J shed 0 bases, with 12 bases lying between them. CDR3 coding DNA: TGTGCCAGCAGCTTGGGGTTGGGCAGGGCTAACTATGGCTACACCTTC. Translated: CASSLGLGRANYGYTF.